This T cell receptor beta chain was obtained from a study of blood T cell repertoires in COVID-19. About the research overall: Acute and convalescent COVID-19 specimens originated in the United States, Italy and Spain. From T cells, B-cell-depleted T cells, or PBMCs came the material, which was cDNA or gDNA.

As processed by the authors: The authors estimated nucleated cell counts from reference gene primer amplification. TCRdb's copy holds only in-frame clones and misses some; the assay was immunoSEQ multiplex PCR. That table furnishes V, J and clone size, whereas the DNA furnished D and trimming. Of about 250,000 clones in the sample, roughly four fifths were seen once. This clonotype was obtained from a man older than 75 with acute or convalescent COVID-19. The sequencing sample was made of peripheral blood.

CDR3 sequence: CASAPRGHGSYEQYF. Written as DNA, the CDR3 is TGTGCCAGCGCCCCCCGCGGGCATGGATCCTACGAGCAGTACTTC. V gene TRBV6-5 combines with J gene TRBJ2-7, with D possibly being TRBD2 (5 bases). V lost 8 bases and J 1 base, leaving 18 bases between the germline ends. Germline lookup yields CDR1 MNHEY and CDR2 SVGAGI. The CDR3 length is 15 residues.